One and the same sample provided the 10 T cell receptor beta chains below, sequenced in a study of T cell repertoires in cytomegalovirus infection. One entry per CDR3 protein results from TCRdb running MiXCR on the reads. The sample shows 600,000 to 700,000 distinct CDR3 sequences, 33% of them seen only once. Their target antigens are unknown. The source was cultured PBMCs, collected from culture after CMV antigen stimulation. The receptor set was obtained from a human donor in good health (CMV status not recorded). Some clones in this sample may be carry-over from other donors' samples.

In its sample, this clonotype was seen a few times. The chain links TRBV29-1 to TRBJ2-1, with TRBD2 as a possible D gene (6 bases). The CDR3 consists of 16 residues. In germline, CDR1 is SQVTM, CDR2 ANQGSEA. The ends were cut back, 1 base at V and 0 bases at J, with 13 bases in the middle. CDR3 loop: CSVEGASASSYNEQFF. In DNA form, the CDR3 reads TGCAGCGTTGAAGGGGCTAGCGCGAGCTCCTACAATGAGCAGTTCTTC.

This chain connects TRBV11-2 to TRBJ2-4; no reliable D call. V shed 2 bases and J shed 6 bases, with 14 bases lying between them. Germline lookup yields CDR1 SGHAT and CDR2 FQNNGV. The CDR3 contains 15 residues. The CDR3 loop is CASSLMRFRTNIQYF. CDR3 coding DNA: TGTGCCAGCAGCTTAATGCGGTTTCGCACAAACATTCAGTACTTC. Combining the CDR3 with reference TRBV11-2 and TRBJ2-4 gives the whole variable domain EAGVAQSPRYKIIEKRQSVAFWCNPISGHATLYWYQQILGQGPKLLIQFQNNGVVDDSQLPKDRFSAERLKGVDSTLKIQPAKLEDSAVYLCASSLMRFRTNIQYFGAGTRLSVL.

This clonotype was counted many times. This rearrangement joins TRBV6-2 or TRBV6-3 to TRBJ1-2; 7 nucleotides agree with TRBD1. CDR1 is MNHEY, CDR2 SVGEGT, per germline. Trimming removed 6 bases from V and 2 bases from J; junction bases left unmatched: 3. CDR3 length equals 13 residues. The DNA for the CDR3 is TGTGCCAGCAGGCCGACAGGGAACTATGGCTACACCTTC. Protein product: CASRPTGNYGYTF.

The gene calls are TRBV7-8 and TRBJ2-6; D is unclear. Germline CDR1 SGHVS, CDR2 FQNEAQ. V lost 7 bases and J 1 base, leaving 14 bases between the germline ends. The CDR3 consists of 16 residues. Here the CDR3 reads CASTKRGLSGANVLTF. The CDR3, as DNA: TGTGCCAGCACCAAGAGAGGTCTTTCTGGGGCCAACGTCCTGACTTTC.

In its sample, this clonotype was seen many times. V usage is TRBV7-2 and J usage is TRBJ1-1, with D unresolved. Trimming shortened V by 2 bases and J by 1 base, and 5 bases separated the two germline ends. The CDR3 loop spans 13 amino acids. Germline V gene sequence: CDR1 SGHTA, CDR2 FQGNSA. The CDR3 DNA sequence: TGTGCCAGCAGCTTAACTTGGAACACTGAAGCTTTCTTT. Protein product: CASSLTWNTEAFF.

J is TRBJ2-7 and V is TRBV4-1, with D possibly matching TRBD1 (6 bases). The germline V gene has CDR1 MGHRA and CDR2 YSYEKL. V lost 3 bases and J lost 5, with 17 bases in between. The CDR3 runs 15 residues. CDR3 DNA sequence: TGCGCCAGCAGCCAGAACACAGGGCCTGGGGACGAGCAGTACTTC. This sequence encodes CASSQNTGPGDEQYF.

The chain couples TRBV15 to TRBJ2-7; 8 nucleotides align to TRBD2. The junction had 10 bases not matched to a gene; V was cut back by 2 bases and J by 4 bases. The germline CDR1 and CDR2 sequences are LNHNV and YYDKDF (reference sequence). The CDR3 has 16 amino acids. This chain's CDR3 is CATSRQSSGSTYEQYF. In nucleotides, the CDR3 is TGTGCCACCAGCAGACAGTCTAGCGGGTCTACTTACGAGCAGTACTTC.

The rearrangement links TRBV5-1 to TRBJ1-4; D is ambiguous. This CDR3 is built from 15 residues. With 0 bases removed from V and 4 bases from J, the gap between germline ends came to 10 bases. The V gene's germline CDR1 is SGHRS and CDR2 YFSETQ. Here the CDR3 DNA reads TGCGCCAGCAGCTTGGGGGCCGAAGTTAATGAAAAACTGTTTTTT. Translating gives CASSLGAEVNEKLFF.

The rearrangement joins TRBV5-1 to TRBJ2-3; 7 bases fit TRBD2. V dropped 5 bases and J dropped 4; count of bases not matched to a gene: 10. The length of the CDR3 is 15 residues. CDR1 and CDR2 from the germline V gene are SGHRS and YFSETQ. DNA of the CDR3: TGCGCCAGCAGGCCTGATGCGGGAGCTCCAGATACGCAGTATTTT. Encoded protein: CASRPDAGAPDTQYF.

This clonotype was detected a few times. V and J are TRBV2 and TRBJ1-1; D gene unclear. V was shortened by 7 bases and J by 0 bases, with 9 bases between the two germline ends. The CDR3 runs to 13 residues. Germline V lookup: CDR1 SNHLY, CDR2 FYNNEI. The DNA of the CDR3 is TGTGCCAGCACCACAGCCCTGAACACTGAAGCTTTCTTT. Its protein product is CASTTALNTEAFF. Full variable domain (remainder filled in from reference TRBV2 and TRBJ1-1): EPEVTQTPSHQVTQMGQEVILRCVPISNHLYFYWYRQILGQKVEFLVSFYNNEISEKSEIFDDQFSVERPDGSNFTLKIRSTKLEDSAMYFCASTTALNTEAFFGQGTRLTVV.